These 5 T cell receptor beta chains were sequenced from one sample in a study of T cell changes during pregnancy in multiple sclerosis. Sequencing was performed with immunoSEQ multiplex PCR; in TCRdb, only in-frame clones are kept and a portion is missing. In the table there are more than 65,000 clones, about nine tenths of which are singletons. The specimen was peripheral blood, collected before pregnancy. These receptors were collected from a female donor with multiple sclerosis, enrolled in a pregnancy study.

The J gene is TRBJ2-7, the V gene TRBV2; 8 bases line up with TRBD2. V gave up 10 bases and J gave up 3 bases; unmatched junction bases: 5. Germline V CDR1 and CDR2: SNHLY, FYNNEI. The CDR3 extends over 12 amino acids. Here the CDR3 DNA reads TGTGCCACATCGGGGGGGTACTACGAGCAGTACTTC. This sequence encodes CATSGGYYEQYF.

This chain uses TRBV13 with TRBJ2-2, with TRBD2 as a possible D gene (6 bases). The germline V gene encodes CDR1 PRHDT and CDR2 FYEKMQ (reference sequence). This CDR3 is built from 17 residues. V lost 3 bases and J lost 3, with 17 bases in between. CDR3 amino acids: CASSFDIQERDTGELFF. The CDR3 nucleotides are TGTGCCAGCAGCTTCGACATCCAGGAGCGGGACACCGGGGAGCTGTTTTTT.

This rearrangement joins TRBV5-1 to TRBJ2-1; D possibly corresponds to TRBD1 (7 bases). Germline CDR1 SGHRS, CDR2 YFSETQ. V was cut by 0 bases and J by 7 bases, with 20 bases left in between. The CDR3 spans 17 residues. CDR3 sequence reads: CASSLGVTTGRRNEQFF. Written as DNA, the CDR3 is TGCGCCAGCAGCTTGGGGGTGACGACAGGGAGGAGGAATGAGCAGTTCTTC. Combining the CDR3 with reference TRBV5-1 and TRBJ2-1 gives the whole variable domain KAGVTQTPRYLIKTRGQQVTLSCSPISGHRSVSWYQQTPGQGLQFLFEYFSETQRNKGNFPGRFSGRQFSNSRSEMNVSTLELGDSALYLCASSLGVTTGRRNEQFFGPGTRLTVL.

The V gene is TRBV7-2, the J gene TRBJ2-7; 7 bases are shared with TRBD1. The CDR3 runs to 18 residues. The germline CDR1 and CDR2 sequences are SGHTA and FQGNSA. V dropped 4 bases and J dropped 0; count of bases not matched to a gene: 15. CDR3 sequence reads: CASSSRAVTGASSYEQYF. The CDR3 DNA follows: TGTGCCAGCAGCTCGCGGGCCGTTACAGGGGCGAGCTCCTACGAGCAGTACTTC.

This clone was seen only once. The chain employs TRBV2 and TRBJ1-6, with 8 nucleotides matching TRBD1. Germline values: CDR1 SNHLY, CDR2 FYNNEI. There are 13 residues in the CDR3. The V segment lost 8 bases and the J segment 7 bases; nucleotides outside the gene matches: 4. CDR3 in amino acids: CASQGAWNSPLHF. As DNA, the CDR3 is TGTGCCAGCCAGGGGGCTTGGAATTCACCCCTCCACTTT.